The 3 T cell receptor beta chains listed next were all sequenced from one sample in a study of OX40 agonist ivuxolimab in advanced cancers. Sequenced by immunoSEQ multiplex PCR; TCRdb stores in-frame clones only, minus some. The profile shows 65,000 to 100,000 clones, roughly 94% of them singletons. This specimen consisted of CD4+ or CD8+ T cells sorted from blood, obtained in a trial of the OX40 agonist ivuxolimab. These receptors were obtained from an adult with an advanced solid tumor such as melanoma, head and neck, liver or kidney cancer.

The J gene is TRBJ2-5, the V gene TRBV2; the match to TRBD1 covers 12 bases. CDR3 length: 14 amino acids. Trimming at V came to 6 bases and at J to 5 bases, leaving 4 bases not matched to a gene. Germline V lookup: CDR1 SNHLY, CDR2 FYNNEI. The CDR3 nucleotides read TGTGCCAGCAGGGGACAGGGGGCCAAGGAGACCCAGTACTTC. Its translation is CASRGQGAKETQYF.

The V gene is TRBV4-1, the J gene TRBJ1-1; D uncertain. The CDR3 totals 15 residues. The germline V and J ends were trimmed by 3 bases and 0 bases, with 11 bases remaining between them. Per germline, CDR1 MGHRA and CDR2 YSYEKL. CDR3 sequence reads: CASSQQLSLNTEAFF. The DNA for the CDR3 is TGCGCCAGCAGCCAGCAGCTGTCCCTGAACACTGAAGCTTTCTTT.

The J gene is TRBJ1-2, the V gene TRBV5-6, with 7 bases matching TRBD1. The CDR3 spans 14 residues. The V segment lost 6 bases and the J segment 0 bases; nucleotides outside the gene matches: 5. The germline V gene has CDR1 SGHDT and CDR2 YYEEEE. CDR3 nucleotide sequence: TGTGCCAGCACATCGGGGACAGCTAACTATGGCTACACCTTC. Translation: CASTSGTANYGYTF.